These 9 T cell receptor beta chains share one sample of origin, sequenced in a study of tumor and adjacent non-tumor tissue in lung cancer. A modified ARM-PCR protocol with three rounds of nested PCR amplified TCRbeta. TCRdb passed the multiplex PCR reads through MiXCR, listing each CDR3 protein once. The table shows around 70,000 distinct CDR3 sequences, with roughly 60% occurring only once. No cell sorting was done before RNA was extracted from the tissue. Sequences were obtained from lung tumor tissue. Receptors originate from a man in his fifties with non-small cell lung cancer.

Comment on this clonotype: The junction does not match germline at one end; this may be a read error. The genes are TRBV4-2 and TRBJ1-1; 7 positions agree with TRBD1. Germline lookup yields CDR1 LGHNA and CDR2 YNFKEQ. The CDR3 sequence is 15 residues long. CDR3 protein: CASNQTGAMNTEAFF. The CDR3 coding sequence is TGTGCTAGCAACCAAACAGGGGCCATGAACACTGAAGCTTTCTTT.

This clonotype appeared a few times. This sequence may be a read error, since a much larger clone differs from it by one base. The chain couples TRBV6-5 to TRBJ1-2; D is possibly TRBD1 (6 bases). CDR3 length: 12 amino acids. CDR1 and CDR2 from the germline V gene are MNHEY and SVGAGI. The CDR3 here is CVSSRGGLGYTF. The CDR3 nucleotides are TGTGTCAGCAGTCGAGGGGGTCTTGGCTACACCTTC.

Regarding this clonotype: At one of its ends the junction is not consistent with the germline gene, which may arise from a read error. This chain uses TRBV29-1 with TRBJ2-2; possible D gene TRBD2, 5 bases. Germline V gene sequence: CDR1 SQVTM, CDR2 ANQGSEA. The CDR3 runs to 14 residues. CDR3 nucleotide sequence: TGCAGCCTTGATCCAGGACTGGGGACCGGGGAGCTGTTTTTT. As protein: CSLDPGLGTGELFF.

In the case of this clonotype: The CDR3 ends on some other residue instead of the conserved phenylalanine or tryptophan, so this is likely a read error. The CDR3 DNA sequence: TGTGCCAGTAGCTTGAGGGGCGAGCAGTACCTC. Translated, it gives CASSLRGEQYL. This chain uses TRBV5-4 with TRBJ2-7; D may correspond to TRBD1 or TRBD2 (5 bases each). The CDR3 is 11 residues long. Germline V gene lookup returns CDR1 SGHNT and CDR2 YYREEE (reference sequence).

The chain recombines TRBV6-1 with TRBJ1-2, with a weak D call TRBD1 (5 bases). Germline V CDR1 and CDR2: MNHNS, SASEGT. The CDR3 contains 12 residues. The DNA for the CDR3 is TGTGTCAGGAGTGAAGCGGCGTGGGGCCACACCTTC. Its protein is CVRSEAAWGHTF.

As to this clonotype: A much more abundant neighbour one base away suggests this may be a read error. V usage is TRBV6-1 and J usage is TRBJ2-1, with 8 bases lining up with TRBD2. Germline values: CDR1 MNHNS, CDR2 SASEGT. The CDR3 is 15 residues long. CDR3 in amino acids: CTSSEVTAGDNEQFF. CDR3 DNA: TGTACCAGCAGTGAAGTAACAGCGGGAGACAATGAGCAGTTCTTC.

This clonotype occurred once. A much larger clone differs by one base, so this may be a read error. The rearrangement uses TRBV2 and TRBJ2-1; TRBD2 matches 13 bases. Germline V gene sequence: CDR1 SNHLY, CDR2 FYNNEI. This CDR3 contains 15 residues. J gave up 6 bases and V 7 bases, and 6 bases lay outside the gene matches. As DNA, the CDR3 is TGTGCCAGCAACGCACTAGCGGGAGGGCCCAATGAGCAGTTCTTC. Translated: CASNALAGGPNEQFF.

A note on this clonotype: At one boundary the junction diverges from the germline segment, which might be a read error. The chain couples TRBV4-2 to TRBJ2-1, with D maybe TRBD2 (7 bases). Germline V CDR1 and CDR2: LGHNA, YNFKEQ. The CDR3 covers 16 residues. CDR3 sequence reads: CASSQGGGSSYNEQLF. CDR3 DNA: TGCGCCAGCAGCCAAGGGGGGGGGTCAAGCTACAATGAGCAGCTCTTC.

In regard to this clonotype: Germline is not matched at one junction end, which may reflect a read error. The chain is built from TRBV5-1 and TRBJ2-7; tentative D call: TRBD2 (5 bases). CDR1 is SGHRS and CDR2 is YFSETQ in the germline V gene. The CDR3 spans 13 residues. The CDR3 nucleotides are TGCGCCAGCGGCTTGGACTCTTCCTACGAGCAGTACTTC. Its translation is CASGLDSSYEQYF.